This T cell receptor (beta chain) was identified in a study of radiation and T cells in renal cell carcinoma. A single count supports this clone. The germline CDR1 and CDR2 sequences are MDHEN and SYDVKM. J lost 4 bases, V lost 4 bases, and 10 bases had no gene match. The CDR3 is 15 amino acids. The protocol was immunoSEQ multiplex PCR, while the TCRdb copy is restricted to in-frame clones and leaves out a portion. The sample shows some 130,000 clones, approximately 75% of them seen only once. Stated time point: blood 2 weeks post-SBRT. As for treatment: 15 Gy SBRT to primary tumor, nephrectomy 4 weeks later.

The receptor's source is a woman in her sixties with renal cell carcinoma. The chain couples TRBV28 to TRBJ2-7; TRBD2 aligns across 7 bases. The sample was blood, taken from a patient whose treatment included radiotherapy and nephrectomy. The DNA for the CDR3 is TGTGCCAGCAGTTACGGGGGGAATCTGAGGTACGAGCAGTACTTC. It specifies CASSYGGNLRYEQYF. The variable domain in full, with the rest retrieved from reference TRBV28 and TRBJ2-7, is DVKVTQSSRYLVKRTGEKVFLECVQDMDHENMFWYRQDPGLGLRLIYFSYDVKMKEKGDIPEGYSVSREKKERFSLILESASTNQTSMYLCASSYGGNLRYEQYFGPGTRLTVT.